Listed here are 3 T cell receptor beta chains from one sample, sequenced in a study of blood T cell repertoires in COVID-19. Sequencing was performed with immunoSEQ multiplex PCR; in TCRdb, only in-frame clones are kept and a portion is missing. The sample records approximately 94,000 clones, approximately 84% being singletons. The source material was peripheral blood. Receptors originate from a man aged 30-40 years in a cohort sampled during active COVID-19.

The chain employs TRBV5-4 and TRBJ2-5; TRBD1 aligns across 9 bases. In germline, CDR1 is SGHNT, CDR2 YYREEE (reference sequence). The CDR3 runs to 14 residues. With V trimmed by 4 bases and J by 5 bases, 6 bases remained unmatched. The CDR3 protein is CASSAQGAVETQYF. The CDR3 nucleotides are TGTGCCAGCAGCGCACAGGGGGCGGTGGAGACCCAGTACTTC.

This chain connects TRBV5-4 to TRBJ1-2, with D unresolved. V was clipped by 0 bases and J by 3 bases, with 9 bases between them. Per the germline V gene, CDR1 is SGHNT and CDR2 is YYREEE (reference sequence). CDR3 length: 14 residues. The CDR3 loop is CASSLDGEHYGYTF. In DNA, the CDR3 is TGTGCCAGCAGCTTGGATGGGGAGCACTATGGCTACACCTTC.

The gene calls are TRBV7-9 and TRBJ2-3; D possibly corresponds to TRBD1 (6 bases). The CDR3 totals 15 residues. The V and J ends lost 3 bases and 0 bases respectively, with 10 bases between them. CDR1 and CDR2 (germline): SEHNR, FQNEAQ (reference sequence). The CDR3 spells CASSFRGQSTDTQYF. In DNA form, the CDR3 reads TGTGCCAGCAGCTTTCGGGGACAAAGCACAGATACGCAGTATTTT. The full variable domain, its missing parts supplied by reference TRBV7-9 and TRBJ2-3, is DTGVSQNPRHKITKRGQNVTFRCDPISEHNRLYWYRQTLGQGPEFLTYFQNEAQLEKSRLLSDRFSAERPKGSFSTLEIQRTEQGDSAMYLCASSFRGQSTDTQYFGPGTRLTVL.